These 31 T cell receptor beta chains share one sample of origin, sequenced in a study of blood T cell repertoires in COVID-19. Method: immunoSEQ multiplex PCR; TCRdb's copy keeps in-frame clones and lacks some. Here the sample spans 250,000 to 350,000 clones, roughly 88% being singletons. The sequencing sample was made of peripheral blood. These receptors were collected from a woman aged 25 to 39 with COVID-19, enrolled during active disease.

V gene TRBV19 combines with J gene TRBJ2-7, with 14 nucleotides matching TRBD2. V was pared by 5 bases and J by 2 bases, with 8 bases of the junction left unmatched. CDR3 size: 17 residues. CDR1 is LNHDA, CDR2 SQIVND, per germline (reference sequence). The CDR3 coding sequence is TGTGCCAGTAGTTGGGGACTAGCGGGAGAGAGAACCTACGAGCAGTACTTC. Translated, it gives CASSWGLAGERTYEQYF.

The chain uses TRBV12-3 or TRBV12-4 and TRBJ1-5, with D hard to call. The CDR3 covers 12 residues. Between the trimmed V and J ends, which lost 0 bases and 11 bases, there was a span of 8 bases. CDR3 amino acids: CASSLARESQHF. The CDR3 DNA sequence: TGTGCCAGCAGTTTAGCGAGGGAATCCCAGCATTTT.

For the CDR3, the DNA is TGTGCCAGCAGTTCTTATAGCAATCAGCCCCAGCATTTT. It specifies CASSSYSNQPQHF. The chain uses TRBV6-5 and TRBJ1-5; D not resolved. The V gene lost 4 bases and the J gene lost 0 bases, with 4 bases spanning the gap. Germline V gene lookup returns CDR1 MNHEY and CDR2 SVGAGI. The CDR3 runs 13 residues.

In DNA, the CDR3 is TGCGCCAGCAGCTTGGATTCGGGACAGGGGTACTATGGCTACACCTTC. It encodes CASSLDSGQGYYGYTF. This chain connects TRBV5-1 to TRBJ1-2, with 10 bases lining up with TRBD1. Germline assignment: CDR1 SGHRS and CDR2 YFSETQ. Germline trimming cut 0 bases from V and 3 bases from J; bases unmatched to any gene: 5. The CDR3 length is 16 residues.

This clone was seen only once. The chain carries TRBV10-3 and TRBJ1-3; TRBD1 aligns across 7 bases. The germline V gene has CDR1 ENHRY and CDR2 SYGVKD. This CDR3 is built from 17 residues. V dropped 7 bases and J dropped 2; count of bases not matched to a gene: 14. The CDR3 nucleotides are TGTGCCATCACCCCGATACCTACAGGGGAGGCTGGAAACACCATATATTTT. Protein: CAITPIPTGEAGNTIYF.

The genes are TRBV12-3 or TRBV12-4 and TRBJ2-7; 10 positions match TRBD2. Germline trimming cut 6 bases from V and 6 bases from J; bases unmatched to any gene: 5. The CDR3 length is 13 residues. The CDR3 loop reads CASSYSSGSEQYF. DNA of the CDR3: TGTGCCAGCAGCTACTCTAGCGGGAGCGAGCAGTACTTC.

V and J are TRBV11-3 and TRBJ2-3; D is uncertain. V shed 5 bases and J shed 0 bases, with 12 bases lying between them. The CDR3 has 15 residues. The germline V gene has CDR1 SGHNT and CDR2 YENEEA. Here the CDR3 DNA reads TGTGCCAGCAGCGCTCGAGCTGAGAGCACAGATACGCAGTATTTT. Residues: CASSARAESTDTQYF.

V is TRBV11-2 and J is TRBJ2-7; 8 positions agree with TRBD2. The ends lost 3 bases at V and 6 bases at J; junction bases unmatched: 7. This CDR3 is built from 14 residues. Germline values: CDR1 SGHAT, CDR2 FQNNGV. The CDR3: CASSLEREFSEQYF. The CDR3 bases are TGTGCCAGCAGCTTGGAGCGGGAGTTCTCCGAGCAGTACTTC.

As for this clone: At the DNA level, this CDR3 is encoded by other sequences in the same sample as well. The rearrangement uses TRBV18 and TRBJ1-2; tentative D call: TRBD1 (6 bases). V was cut by 6 bases and J by 1 base, with 9 bases left in between. This CDR3 has 13 amino acids. Germline V lookup: CDR1 KGHSH, CDR2 LQKENI. CDR3 region: CASSPDSNYGYTF. CDR3 nucleotide sequence: TGTGCCAGCTCGCCGGACAGTAACTATGGCTACACCTTC.

The rearrangement links TRBV6-5 to TRBJ2-7; possibly TRBD1 for D (7 bases). V was trimmed by 7 bases and J by 3 bases, leaving 13 bases between them. The CDR3 runs 13 residues. Germline V gene lookup returns CDR1 MNHEY and CDR2 SVGAGI. DNA for the CDR3: TGTGCCAGCAAAGGAGGGGGCCTCTACGAGCAGTACTTC. It is translated as CASKGGGLYEQYF.

The V call is TRBV4-2, the J call TRBJ2-2; 9 bases fit TRBD2. The ends lost 0 bases at V and 7 bases at J; junction bases unmatched: 9. The CDR3 covers 17 residues. Germline V lookup: CDR1 LGHNA, CDR2 YNFKEQ. The CDR3 DNA reads as TGTGCCAGCAGCCAAGATCTAGCGGGGCATTCTGGCGGGGAGCTGTTTTTT. Protein: CASSQDLAGHSGGELFF.

The rearrangement uses TRBV10-3 and TRBJ1-5; TRBD1 is a possible D gene (5 bases). V was clipped by 8 bases and J by 4 bases, with 9 bases between them. The CDR3 sequence is 12 residues long. Looked up from germline, CDR1 is ENHRY and CDR2 is SYGVKD. The CDR3 DNA is TGTGCCATCGGGGCACTTAATCAGCCCCAGCATTTT. Translating it yields CAIGALNQPQHF.

The J gene is TRBJ1-4, the V gene TRBV5-1, with 7 bases lining up with TRBD1. Germline CDR1 reads SGHRS; CDR2 reads YFSETQ. The CDR3 covers 15 residues. V lost 3 bases and J lost 6; bases outside the gene matches: 8. Here the CDR3 DNA reads TGCGCCAGCAGCTCCGACAGGGAGCTGGATGAAAAACTGTTTTTT. Protein sequence: CASSSDRELDEKLFF.

Only a few counts were recorded for this clone. This chain links TRBV27 with TRBJ2-2; 7 positions match TRBD1. The J segment lost 3 bases and the V segment lost 5 bases, leaving 3 bases of the junction unmatched. The V gene's germline CDR1 is MNHEY and CDR2 SMNVEV (reference sequence). The CDR3 totals 14 residues. CDR3 DNA: TGTGCCAGCAGTGGACAGGCCGACACCGGGGAGCTGTTTTTT. Its translation is CASSGQADTGELFF.

For the CDR3, the DNA is TGTGCCAGCAATCAGGGCTTAGTGGGGTCACCCCTCCACTTT. It translates to CASNQGLVGSPLHF. V usage is TRBV11-2 and J usage is TRBJ1-6, with D perhaps TRBD1 (5 bases). The CDR3 extends over 14 amino acids. V was trimmed by 7 bases and J by 10 bases, leaving 17 bases between them. From germline, CDR1 is SGHAT and CDR2 FQNNGV.

V is TRBV3-1 (or the pseudogene TRBV3-2) and J is TRBJ2-6, with D unresolved. The CDR3 runs to 17 residues. Germline CDR1 LGHDT, CDR2 YNNKEL (reference sequence). V shed 3 bases and J shed 0 bases, with 12 bases lying between them. CDR3 DNA: TGTGCCAGCAGCCACGCCGAGGCTGACTCTGGGGCCAACGTCCTGACTTTC. This sequence encodes CASSHAEADSGANVLTF.

The V gene is TRBV30, the J gene TRBJ1-3; D is undetermined. V gave up 0 bases and J gave up 1 base, with 13 bases separating them. This CDR3 comprises 16 residues. In germline, CDR1 is GTSNPN, CDR2 SVGIG (reference sequence). The CDR3 region is CAWSVGRGRSGNTIYF. The CDR3 DNA reads TGTGCCTGGAGTGTAGGGCGGGGAAGGTCTGGAAACACCATATATTTT.

This clone was observed a few times. V gene TRBV14 combines with J gene TRBJ2-7; D gene ambiguous. There are 13 residues in the CDR3. With 1 base removed from V and 3 bases from J, the gap between germline ends came to 7 bases. Looked up from germline, CDR1 is SGHDN and CDR2 is FVKESK. The CDR3 protein is CASSQGLRYEQYF. The CDR3 nucleotides read TGTGCCAGCAGCCAAGGGCTCCGCTACGAGCAGTACTTC.

The chain links TRBV19 to TRBJ1-1; a weak D match, TRBD1 (5 bases). Trimming removed 3 bases from V and 5 bases from J, with 13 bases in between. CDR1 LNHDA and CDR2 SQIVND come from the germline V gene (reference sequence). The CDR3 has 14 amino acids. CDR3 coding DNA: TGTGCCAGTAGTATCGGGCAGCGGGGGACTGAAGCTTTCTTT. Amino acid sequence: CASSIGQRGTEAFF.

The rearrangement uses TRBV10-1 and TRBJ1-1; 7 positions match TRBD1. The CDR3 contains 14 residues. V gave up 4 bases and J gave up 4 bases; unmatched junction bases: 6. Per germline, CDR1 WNHNN and CDR2 SYGVQD (reference sequence). The CDR3 region is CASSARQGPTEAFF. For the CDR3, the DNA is TGCGCCAGCAGTGCTCGACAGGGTCCCACTGAAGCTTTCTTT.

The chain joins TRBV7-2 to TRBJ1-5; TRBD1 aligns across 8 bases. J gave up 4 bases and V 1 base, and 0 bases lay outside the gene matches. CDR1 and CDR2 (germline): SGHTA, FQGNSA. The CDR3 totals 14 residues. CDR3 protein: CASSLGQGNQPQHF. The CDR3 bases are TGTGCCAGCAGCTTAGGACAGGGGAATCAGCCCCAGCATTTT. Looking up the rest from reference TRBV7-2 and TRBJ1-5 gives the full variable domain: GAGVSQSPSNKVTEKGKDVELRCDPISGHTALYWYRQSLGQGLEFLIYFQGNSAPDKSGLPSDRFSAERTGGSVSTLTIQRTQQEDSAVYLCASSLGQGNQPQHFGDGTRLSIL.

V is TRBV5-8 and J is TRBJ1-1; 9 bases line up with TRBD1. Germline V gene lookup returns CDR1 SGHTS and CDR2 YDEGEE. V gave up 4 bases and J gave up 6 bases; unmatched junction bases: 13. This CDR3 comprises 16 residues. CDR3 sequence reads: CASSPGTGTGVAEAFF. CDR3 nucleotide sequence: TGTGCCAGCAGCCCCGGGACAGGGACGGGGGTGGCTGAAGCTTTCTTT.

This chain connects TRBV9 to TRBJ1-5; D gene unclear. Germline V gene sequence: CDR1 SGDLS, CDR2 YYNGEE. V was pared by 0 bases and J by 7 bases, with 11 bases between. This CDR3 is built from 14 residues. The CDR3 loop is CASSVGGGQQPQHF. In DNA, the CDR3 is TGTGCCAGCAGCGTAGGGGGAGGGCAACAGCCCCAGCATTTT.

The rearrangement uses TRBV2 and TRBJ1-1; a weak D match, TRBD1 (5 bases). CDR3 size: 16 residues. Deletions cut 0 bases from V and 13 bases from J, with 24 bases between. Germline V gene sequence: CDR1 SNHLY, CDR2 FYNNEI. In DNA, the CDR3 is TGTGCCAGCAGTGAAGCTGGATTTGACAGTACCCTCCCGGGTTTCTTT. Its translation is CASSEAGFDSTLPGFF.

In its sample, this clone was seen a few times. The chain uses TRBV30 and TRBJ1-5, with 8 bases matching TRBD1. CDR1 is GTSNPN, CDR2 SVGIG, per germline (reference sequence). The CDR3 extends over 14 amino acids. J was trimmed by 6 bases and V by 1 base; bases with no gene match: 5. In DNA, the CDR3 is TGTGCCTGGAGTGCGACAGGGGATGGTCAGCCCCAGCATTTT. Its protein product is CAWSATGDGQPQHF.

Details on this clone: Other DNA variants within this sample encode the same CDR3. The chain links TRBV6-5 to TRBJ2-2; D is possibly TRBD1 (5 bases). Germline V gene data show CDR1 as MNHEY and CDR2 as SVGAGI. The CDR3 is 13 amino acids. The V end was cut by 2 bases, the J end by 4 bases, with 5 bases between. The CDR3 nucleotides read TGTGCCAGCAGTTACGGGGCCACCGGGGAGCTGTTTTTT. This translates into CASSYGATGELFF.

V usage is TRBV10-3 and J usage is TRBJ2-5, with 11 positions matching TRBD2. This CDR3 is built from 15 residues. The germline CDR1 and CDR2 sequences are ENHRY and SYGVKD. With V trimmed by 0 bases and J by 5 bases, 2 bases remained unmatched. The CDR3 loop is CAISESGLAGETQYF. The CDR3 nucleotides are TGTGCCATCAGTGAGTCCGGACTAGCGGGCGAGACCCAGTACTTC.

The rearrangement links TRBV19 to TRBJ1-1; 9 nucleotides agree with TRBD1. Per the germline V gene, CDR1 is LNHDA and CDR2 is SQIVND (reference sequence). The trim removed 1 base at V and 5 bases at J, leaving 8 bases unmatched. The CDR3 sequence is 16 residues long. The CDR3 loop reads CASSIAHLDRGTEAFF. CDR3 sequence (DNA): TGTGCCAGTAGTATAGCCCACCTGGACAGGGGAACTGAAGCTTTCTTT.

This rearrangement joins TRBV7-9 to TRBJ2-2, with 11 bases matching TRBD1. Germline trimming cut 4 bases from V and 7 bases from J; bases unmatched to any gene: 8. The V gene's germline CDR1 is SEHNR and CDR2 FQNEAQ (reference sequence). The CDR3 is made up of 16 amino acids. CDR3 nucleotide sequence: TGTGCCAGCAGCTATGGACAGGGGGCACGTCACGGGGAGCTGTTTTTT. Translating gives CASSYGQGARHGELFF.

This rearrangement joins TRBV6-5 to TRBJ1-5; 8 bases map to TRBD1. V gave up 5 bases and J gave up 5 bases; unmatched junction bases: 5. The CDR3 is 14 residues long. Germline values: CDR1 MNHEY, CDR2 SVGAGI. Here the CDR3 reads CASSPGQAHQPQHF. DNA of the CDR3: TGTGCCAGCAGTCCGGGACAGGCTCATCAGCCCCAGCATTTT.

This chain joins TRBV7-2 and TRBJ1-1, with a weak D call TRBD1 (6 bases). The germline CDR1 and CDR2 sequences are SGHTA and FQGNSA. CDR3 length equals 15 residues. V dropped 5 bases and J dropped 2 bases, with 15 bases sitting between them. CDR3 nucleotide sequence: TGTGCCAGCAGCCCCCAGGGGCAGCGAAACACTGAAGCTTTCTTT. It specifies CASSPQGQRNTEAFF. Full variable domain (rest looked up from reference TRBV7-2 and TRBJ1-1): GAGVSQSPSNKVTEKGKDVELRCDPISGHTALYWYRQSLGQGLEFLIYFQGNSAPDKSGLPSDRFSAERTGGSVSTLTIQRTQQEDSAVYLCASSPQGQRNTEAFFGQGTRLTVV.